Shown below are 30 T cell receptor beta chains from a single sample sequenced in a study of T cells after yellow fever vaccination. TCRdb itself ran the 5' RACE reads through MiXCR, one entry per CDR3 protein. The sample includes some 73,000 distinct CDR3 sequences, 7.5% to 8% of them seen just once. The sequencing here drew on CD8+ T cells sorted from PBMCs, taken on the day of the yellow fever booster vaccination. Source of these receptors: a man aged 30 to 45 who received the YFV17D yellow fever vaccine.

This clonotype was observed a few times. The chain recombines TRBV21-1 with TRBJ2-5; no check of the table's D call, TRBD2, against the DNA was made. TRBV21-1 is labeled a pseudogene. The CDR3 totals 14 residues. CDR3 loop: CASPGLAEQETQYF. The DNA for the CDR3 is TGTGCCAGTCCGGGACTAGCGGAGCAAGAGACCCAGTACTTC.

A few counts support this clonotype. The chain employs TRBV7-9 and TRBJ2-7; D possibly uses TRBD1 or TRBD2 (5 bases each). Per the germline V gene, CDR1 is SEHNR and CDR2 is FQNEAQ (reference sequence). CDR3 length equals 12 residues. V was trimmed by 6 bases and J by 5 bases, leaving 11 bases between them. The CDR3 region has the DNA TGTGCCAGCAGATCCGGGGCGGACGAGCAGTACTTC. Translating gives CASRSGADEQYF.

This clonotype was counted a single time. The V call is TRBV7-2, the J call TRBJ2-7; TRBD1 aligns across 9 bases. Germline V CDR1 and CDR2: SGHTA, FQGNSA. The CDR3 contains 15 residues. J lost 5 bases, V lost 5 bases, and 10 bases had no gene match. The CDR3 reads CASSLWDRVGDEQYF. CDR3 sequence (DNA): TGTGCCAGCAGCCTGTGGGACAGGGTGGGAGACGAGCAGTACTTC.

This chain uses TRBV9 with TRBJ2-7; perhaps TRBD2 as D (5 bases). CDR1 SGDLS and CDR2 YYNGEE come from the germline V gene. V lost 0 bases and J lost 3, with 10 bases in between. CDR3 size: 14 residues. The CDR3 sequence is CASSVGGNDYEQYF. As DNA, the CDR3 is TGTGCCAGCAGCGTAGGAGGGAATGACTACGAGCAGTACTTC.

The chain employs TRBV20-1 and TRBJ2-1, with no clear D. Germline values: CDR1 DFQATT, CDR2 SNEGSKA (reference sequence). This CDR3 has 13 residues. Trimming pared 3 bases from V and 10 bases from J, leaving 16 bases between. The CDR3 reads CSARSTENGEQFF. In DNA, the CDR3 is TGCAGTGCTAGGAGCACGGAAAATGGAGAGCAGTTCTTC.

There are a few counts of this clonotype. J is TRBJ2-1 and V is TRBV6-6; D could derive from TRBD1 or TRBD2 (5 bases each). CDR3 size: 12 residues. Germline CDR1 MNHNY, CDR2 SVGAGI (reference sequence). Trimming took off 6 bases at V and 7 bases at J, with 10 bases between the two ends. CDR3 amino acids: CASSRDGNEQFF. In nucleotides, the CDR3 is TGTGCCAGCAGCAGGGACGGGAATGAGCAGTTCTTC.

This rearrangement joins TRBV5-6 to TRBJ2-1, with D uncertain. The germline gives CDR1 SGHDT, CDR2 YYEEEE. Trimming shortened V by 6 bases and J by 4 bases, and 5 bases separated the two germline ends. The CDR3 extends over 11 amino acids. CDR3 amino acids: CASTIYNEQFF. CDR3 coding DNA: TGTGCCAGCACCATTTACAATGAGCAGTTCTTC.

V and J are TRBV6-2 or TRBV6-3 and TRBJ1-5; D not resolved. The V and J ends lost 2 bases and 7 bases respectively, with 12 bases between them. The CDR3 runs to 14 residues. Germline lookup yields CDR1 MNHEY and CDR2 SVGEGT. CDR3 region: CASSYQISNQPQHF. CDR3 DNA sequence: TGTGCCAGCAGTTACCAGATTAGTAACCAGCCCCAGCATTTT.

This clonotype has ten or more counts. This chain links TRBV6-1 with TRBJ2-3; D is uncertain. This CDR3 has 16 residues. CDR1 is MNHNS, CDR2 SASEGT, per germline. Trimming took off 7 bases at V and 2 bases at J, with 19 bases between the two ends. The CDR3 bases are TGTGCCAGCATGACCCATAGAGATAGGTCCACAGATACGCAGTATTTT. Protein sequence: CASMTHRDRSTDTQYF.

This clonotype appeared many times. V usage is TRBV11-2 and J usage is TRBJ2-2; D may be TRBD2 (5 bases). Germline CDR1 and CDR2: SGHAT and FQNNGV. Trimming removed 1 base at V and 8 bases at J, with 11 bases between. The CDR3 runs to 14 residues. CDR3 bases: TGTGCCAGCAGCTTAGTGGAGGCCATTGGGGAGCTGTTTTTT. As protein: CASSLVEAIGELFF.

CDR3 DNA: TGTGCCAGCAGTTGGGGGGGCGGCAATCAGCCCCAGCATTTT. Translating gives CASSWGGGNQPQHF. The V gene is TRBV27, the J gene TRBJ1-5, with D maybe TRBD1 (6 bases). V was trimmed by 4 bases and J by 2 bases, leaving 9 bases between them. The length of the CDR3 is 14 residues. The germline V gene has CDR1 MNHEY and CDR2 SMNVEV (reference sequence).

This clonotype was counted a few times. The chain employs TRBV29-1 and TRBJ2-4; 10 bases map to TRBD2. V gave up 4 bases and J gave up 8 bases; unmatched junction bases: 11. The V gene's germline CDR1 is SQVTM and CDR2 ANQGSEA. The CDR3 has 15 residues. CDR3 sequence reads: CSVVVIAGGGDIQYF. The CDR3 region has the DNA TGCAGCGTTGTCGTGATAGCGGGAGGAGGGGACATTCAGTACTTC. Full variable domain (rest looked up from reference TRBV29-1 and TRBJ2-4): SAVISQKPSRDICQRGTSLTIQCQVDSQVTMMFWYRQQPGQSLTLIATANQGSEATYESGFVIDKFPISRPNLTFSTLTVSNMSPEDSSIYLCSVVVIAGGGDIQYFGAGTRLSVL.

The rearrangement joins TRBV27 to TRBJ2-1; 8 bases are shared with TRBD1. V lost 0 bases to trimming and J lost 3 bases; unmatched junction nucleotides: 10. The CDR3 runs 18 residues. Per the germline V gene, CDR1 is MNHEY and CDR2 is SMNVEV (reference sequence). In nucleotides, the CDR3 is TGTGCCAGCAGTTTATCGGGGGGCAGGGGGCGTATCTACAATGAGCAGTTCTTC. This translates into CASSLSGGRGRIYNEQFF.

On this clonotype itself: No conserved phenylalanine or tryptophan is present at the end of the CDR3, so a read error is the likely explanation. This rearrangement joins TRBV20-1 to TRBJ2-1; D gene unclear. CDR1 and CDR2 (germline): DFQATT, SNEGSKA (reference sequence). V was cut by 5 bases and J by 0 bases, with 8 bases left in between. The CDR3 runs 13 residues. CDR3 residues: CSAQSSSYNEQFL. Here the CDR3 DNA reads TGCAGTGCTCAGTCGAGCTCCTACAATGAGCAGTTCCTC.

This clonotype came up many times. The V call is TRBV7-2, the J call TRBJ2-7; 7 bases match TRBD2. Germline CDR1 SGHTA, CDR2 FQGNSA. CDR3 length: 15 amino acids. J was trimmed by 5 bases and V by 3 bases; bases with no gene match: 10. CDR3: CASSFYPAGDHEQYF. CDR3 coding DNA: TGTGCCAGCAGCTTCTATCCCGCGGGGGACCACGAGCAGTACTTC.

A few counts support this clonotype. V usage is TRBV7-6 and J usage is TRBJ2-3; 8 bases map to TRBD2. Germline V gives CDR1 SGHVS, CDR2 FNYEAQ. Trimming took 0 bases from V and 5 from J; bases not matched to a gene: 4. This CDR3 spans 15 amino acids. The CDR3 sequence is CASSLATGGKDTQYF. The CDR3 nucleotides read TGTGCCAGCAGCTTAGCGACGGGAGGGAAAGATACGCAGTATTTT.

This clonotype was seen only a few times. J is TRBJ2-1 and V is TRBV6-2 or TRBV6-3; D is uncertain. There are 12 residues in the CDR3. With 5 bases removed from V and 8 bases from J, the gap between germline ends came to 10 bases. Germline lookup yields CDR1 MNHEY and CDR2 SVGEGT. CDR3 amino acids: CASSPNRDEQFF. Written as DNA, the CDR3 is TGTGCCAGCAGTCCGAACCGAGATGAGCAGTTCTTC.

This rearrangement joins TRBV5-1 to TRBJ2-7; D might be TRBD1 (5 bases). The CDR3 has 14 amino acids. V gave up 4 bases and J gave up 5 bases, with 16 bases separating them. Germline CDR1 is SGHRS and CDR2 is YFSETQ. CDR3 region: CASSGAGKVDEQYF. CDR3 nucleotides: TGCGCCAGCAGCGGGGCAGGGAAGGTCGACGAGCAGTACTTC.

This clonotype showed up many times. V is TRBV11-2 and J is TRBJ1-4; D gene unclear. The CDR3 is made up of 12 amino acids. Between the trimmed V and J ends, which lost 4 bases and 8 bases, there was a span of 8 bases. Germline assignment: CDR1 SGHAT and CDR2 FQNNGV. CDR3 protein: CASSSLGEKLFF. Written as DNA, the CDR3 is TGTGCCAGCAGCTCCCTTGGCGAAAAACTGTTTTTT.

This clonotype has more than one count but fewer than ten. V and J are TRBV10-3 and TRBJ2-7; tentatively, D is TRBD2 (5 bases). The CDR3 has 15 residues. Germline-derived CDR1 and CDR2 are ENHRY and SYGVKD. Deletions cut 3 bases from V and 0 bases from J, with 12 bases between. CDR3 region: CAISDGAASSYEQYF. The CDR3 nucleotides are TGTGCCATCAGTGATGGAGCGGCGAGCTCCTACGAGCAGTACTTC.

The sample holds a few counts of this clonotype. The chain links TRBV6-5 to TRBJ2-3; no reliable D call. The germline V gene encodes CDR1 MNHEY and CDR2 SVGAGI. Trimming took off 0 bases at V and 3 bases at J, with 4 bases between the two ends. This CDR3 has 13 amino acids. The CDR3 spells CASSYSITDTQYF. In nucleotides, the CDR3 is TGTGCCAGCAGTTACTCGATAACAGATACGCAGTATTTT.

This clonotype was found many times. This chain joins TRBV12-3 or TRBV12-4 and TRBJ2-3, with D hard to call. The ends were cut back, 3 bases at V and 4 bases at J, with 8 bases in the middle. The CDR3 consists of 13 residues. CDR3 amino acids: CASSFGRADTQYF. The CDR3, as DNA: TGTGCCAGCAGTTTCGGTAGGGCAGATACGCAGTATTTT.

The sample holds a few counts of this clonotype. The chain combines TRBV25-1 with TRBJ2-3; D uncertain. The length of the CDR3 is 13 residues. V was cut by 6 bases and J by 0 bases, with 7 bases left in between. CDR1 MGHDK and CDR2 SYGVNS come from the germline V gene. DNA for the CDR3: TGTGCCAGCAGATCAACTAGCACAGATACGCAGTATTTT. Residues: CASRSTSTDTQYF.

The V gene is TRBV24-1, the J gene TRBJ2-5; TRBD2 agrees at 7 bases. Germline-derived CDR1 and CDR2 are KGHDR and SFDVKD. The CDR3 runs 15 residues. CDR3 protein: CRACGRAYTQETQYF. CDR3 DNA sequence: TGTCGGGCATGCGGGAGAGCTTATACCCAAGAGACCCAGTACTTC.

This clonotype was seen only a few times. V and J are TRBV11-2 and TRBJ1-6; D remains ambiguous. The V and J ends lost 3 bases and 6 bases respectively, with 18 bases between them. The V gene's germline CDR1 is SGHAT and CDR2 FQNNGV. The CDR3 runs to 17 residues. This CDR3 reads CASSFDEGYEVNSPLHF. The CDR3 nucleotides are TGTGCCAGCAGCTTTGACGAGGGCTATGAAGTTAATTCACCCCTCCACTTT.

A few counts support this clonotype. The chain carries TRBV27 and TRBJ2-7; D not resolved. Trimming left V 8 bases short and J 4 bases short, with 12 bases between. The CDR3 has 12 residues. Per the germline V gene, CDR1 is MNHEY and CDR2 is SMNVEV (reference sequence). CDR3: CASGVPSYEQYF. The DNA for the CDR3 is TGTGCCAGCGGCGTTCCCTCGTACGAGCAGTACTTC.

This clonotype was picked up a small number of times. The chain links TRBV27 to TRBJ1-1; the match to TRBD1 covers 9 bases. Germline V gene data show CDR1 as MNHEY and CDR2 as SMNVEV (reference sequence). With V trimmed by 5 bases and J by 6 bases, 7 bases remained unmatched. The CDR3 extends over 14 amino acids. The CDR3 sequence: CASSTGTGWSEAFF. The CDR3 bases are TGTGCCAGCAGTACCGGGACAGGGTGGTCTGAAGCTTTCTTT.

This clonotype was counted only a few times. The gene calls are TRBV19 and TRBJ2-7; 12 positions match TRBD2. Trimming cost V 9 bases and J 7 bases; bases outside gene matches: 7. CDR1 and CDR2 (germline): LNHDA, SQIVND (reference sequence). The CDR3 totals 13 residues. The CDR3, as DNA: TGTGCCAGCCGACTAGCGGGAGCGTGGGAGCAGTACTTC. Residues: CASRLAGAWEQYF.

A few counts support this clonotype. The rearrangement links TRBV19 to TRBJ2-2; D assignment may be TRBD1 or TRBD2 (6 bases each). There are 12 residues in the CDR3. Germline CDR1 reads LNHDA; CDR2 reads SQIVND (reference sequence). V was pared by 9 bases and J by 6 bases, with 11 bases between. CDR3 loop: CASPGGSGELFF. The CDR3 region has the DNA TGTGCCAGCCCCGGGGGCTCCGGGGAGCTGTTTTTT.

The CDR3 region has the DNA TGTGCCAGCAGTAGTCGGGAGGGATCCACAGATACGCAGTATTTT. Translating it yields CASSSREGSTDTQYF. The chain recombines TRBV2 with TRBJ2-3; 8 bases are a match to TRBD2. With 5 bases clipped from V and 2 bases from J, the junction kept 6 bases outside the gene matches. Germline V gene data show CDR1 as SNHLY and CDR2 as FYNNEI. CDR3 length: 15 amino acids.